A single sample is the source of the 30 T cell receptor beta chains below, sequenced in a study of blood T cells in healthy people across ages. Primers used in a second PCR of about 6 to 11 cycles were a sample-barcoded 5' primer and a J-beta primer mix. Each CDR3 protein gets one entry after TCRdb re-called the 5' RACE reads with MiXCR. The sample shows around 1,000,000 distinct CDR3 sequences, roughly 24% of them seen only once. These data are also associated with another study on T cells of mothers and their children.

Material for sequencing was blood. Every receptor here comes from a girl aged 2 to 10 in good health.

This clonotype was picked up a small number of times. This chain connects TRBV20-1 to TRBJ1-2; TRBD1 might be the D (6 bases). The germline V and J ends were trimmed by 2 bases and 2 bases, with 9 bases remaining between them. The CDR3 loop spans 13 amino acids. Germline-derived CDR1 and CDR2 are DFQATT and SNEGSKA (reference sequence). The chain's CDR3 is CSARNRENYGYTF. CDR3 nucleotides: TGCAGTGCTAGAAACAGGGAGAACTATGGCTACACCTTC.

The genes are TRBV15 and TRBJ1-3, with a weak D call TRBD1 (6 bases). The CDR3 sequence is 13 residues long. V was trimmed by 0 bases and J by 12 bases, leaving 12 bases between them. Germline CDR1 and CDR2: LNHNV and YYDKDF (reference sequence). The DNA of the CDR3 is TGTGCCACCAGCAGAGAGATGGGACAAATCATATATTTT. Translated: CATSREMGQIIYF. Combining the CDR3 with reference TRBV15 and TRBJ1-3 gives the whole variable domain DAMVIQNPRYQVTQFGKPVTLSCSQTLNHNVMYWYQQKSSQAPKLLFHYYDKDFNNEADTPDNFQSRRPNTSFCFLDIRSPGLGDTAMYLCATSREMGQIIYFGEGSWLTVV.

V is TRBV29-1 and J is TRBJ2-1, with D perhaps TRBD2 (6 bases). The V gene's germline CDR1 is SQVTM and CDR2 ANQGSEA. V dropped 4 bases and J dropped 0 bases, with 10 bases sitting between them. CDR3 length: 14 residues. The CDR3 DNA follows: TGCAGCGTTGGTCACGGGAGCTCCTACAATGAGCAGTTCTTC. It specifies CSVGHGSSYNEQFF.

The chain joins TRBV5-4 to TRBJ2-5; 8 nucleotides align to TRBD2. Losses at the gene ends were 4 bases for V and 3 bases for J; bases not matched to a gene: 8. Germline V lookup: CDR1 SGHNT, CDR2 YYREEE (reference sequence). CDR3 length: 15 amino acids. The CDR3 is CASSRSGGGKETQYF. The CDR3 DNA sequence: TGTGCCAGCAGCCGCTCGGGAGGGGGAAAAGAGACCCAGTACTTC.

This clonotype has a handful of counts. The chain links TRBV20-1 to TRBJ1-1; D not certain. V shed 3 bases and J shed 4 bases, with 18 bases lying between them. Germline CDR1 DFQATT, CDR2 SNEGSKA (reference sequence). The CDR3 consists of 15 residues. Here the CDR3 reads CSASPLWTETTEAFF. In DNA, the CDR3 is TGCAGTGCTAGCCCCTTATGGACTGAGACCACTGAAGCTTTCTTT.

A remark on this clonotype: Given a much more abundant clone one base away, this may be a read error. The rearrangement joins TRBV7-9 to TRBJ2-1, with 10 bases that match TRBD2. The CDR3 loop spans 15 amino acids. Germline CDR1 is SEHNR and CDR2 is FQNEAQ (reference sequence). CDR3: CAGSLDSGRANEQFF. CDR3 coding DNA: TGTGCCGGCAGCTTAGACAGCGGGAGGGCCAATGAGCAGTTCTTC.

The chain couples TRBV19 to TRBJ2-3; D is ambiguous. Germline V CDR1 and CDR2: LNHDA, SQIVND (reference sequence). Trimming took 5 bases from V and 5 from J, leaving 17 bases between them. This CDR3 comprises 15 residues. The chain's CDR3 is CASSEVRRGGDTQYF. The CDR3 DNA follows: TGTGCCAGTAGTGAAGTCCGGCGCGGTGGAGATACGCAGTATTTT.

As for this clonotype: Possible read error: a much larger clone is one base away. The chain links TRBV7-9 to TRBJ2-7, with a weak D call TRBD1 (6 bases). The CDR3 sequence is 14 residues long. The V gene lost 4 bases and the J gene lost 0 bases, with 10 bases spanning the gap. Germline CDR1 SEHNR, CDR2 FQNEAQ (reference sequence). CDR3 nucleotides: TGTGCCAGCAGCTCCCGGGACAACTCCTACGAGCAGTACTTC. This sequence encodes CASSSRDNSYEQYF.

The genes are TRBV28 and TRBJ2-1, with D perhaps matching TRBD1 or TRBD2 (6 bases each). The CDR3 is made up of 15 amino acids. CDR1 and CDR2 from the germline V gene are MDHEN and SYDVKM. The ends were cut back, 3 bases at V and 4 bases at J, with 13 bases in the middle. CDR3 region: CASSLRDTQYNEQFF. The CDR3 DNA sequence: TGTGCCAGCAGTTTGCGGGACACGCAATACAATGAGCAGTTCTTC.

This chain's CDR3 is CAWGLAGVLSYNEQFF. In nucleotides, the CDR3 is TGTGCCTGGGGACTAGCGGGAGTACTGTCCTACAATGAGCAGTTCTTC. The chain employs TRBV21-1 and TRBJ2-1; TRBD2 is the table's D call, not checked against the DNA. TRBV21-1 constitutes a pseudogene. There are 16 residues in the CDR3.

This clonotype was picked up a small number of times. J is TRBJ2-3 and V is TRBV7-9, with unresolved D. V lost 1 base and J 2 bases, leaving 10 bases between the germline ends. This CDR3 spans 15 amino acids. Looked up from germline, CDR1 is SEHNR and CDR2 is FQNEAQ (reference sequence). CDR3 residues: CASSLVGSPTDTQYF. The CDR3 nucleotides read TGTGCCAGCAGCTTAGTCGGCAGCCCCACAGATACGCAGTATTTT.

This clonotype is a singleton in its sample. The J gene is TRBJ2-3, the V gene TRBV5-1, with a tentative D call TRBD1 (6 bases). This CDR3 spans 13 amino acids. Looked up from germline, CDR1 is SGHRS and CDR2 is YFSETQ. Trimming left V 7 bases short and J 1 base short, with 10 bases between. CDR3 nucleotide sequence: TGCGCCAGCCGGGACACACGCACAGATACGCAGTATTTT. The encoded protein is CASRDTRTDTQYF.

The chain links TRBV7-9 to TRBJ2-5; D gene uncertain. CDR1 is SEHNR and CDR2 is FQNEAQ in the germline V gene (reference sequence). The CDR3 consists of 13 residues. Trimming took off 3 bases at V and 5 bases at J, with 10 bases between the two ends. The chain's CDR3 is CASSLPPMETQYF. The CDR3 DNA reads TGTGCCAGCAGCTTGCCCCCCATGGAGACCCAGTACTTC.

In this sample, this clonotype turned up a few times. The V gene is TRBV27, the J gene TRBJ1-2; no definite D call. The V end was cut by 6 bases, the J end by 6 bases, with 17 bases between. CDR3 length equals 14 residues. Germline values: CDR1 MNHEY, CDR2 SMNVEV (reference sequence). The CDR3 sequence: CASSPRTSGNGYTF. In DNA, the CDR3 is TGTGCCAGCAGCCCTCGGACGTCGGGCAATGGCTACACCTTC.

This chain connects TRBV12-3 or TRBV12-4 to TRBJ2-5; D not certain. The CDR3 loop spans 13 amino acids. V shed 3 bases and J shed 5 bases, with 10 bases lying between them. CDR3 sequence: CASSFGLLETQYF. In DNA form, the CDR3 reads TGTGCCAGCAGTTTCGGCCTCCTGGAGACCCAGTACTTC.

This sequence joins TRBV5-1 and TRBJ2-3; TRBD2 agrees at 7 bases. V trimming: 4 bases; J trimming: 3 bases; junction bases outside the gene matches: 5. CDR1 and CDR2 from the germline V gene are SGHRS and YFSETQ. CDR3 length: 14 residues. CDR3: CASSEPSGTDTQYF. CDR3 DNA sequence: TGCGCCAGCAGCGAGCCTAGCGGTACAGATACGCAGTATTTT.

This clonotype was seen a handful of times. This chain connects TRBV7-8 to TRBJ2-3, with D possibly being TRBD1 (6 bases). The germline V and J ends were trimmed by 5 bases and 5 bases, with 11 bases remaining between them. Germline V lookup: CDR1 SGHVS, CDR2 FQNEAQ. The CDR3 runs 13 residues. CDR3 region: CASSHLGGDTQYF. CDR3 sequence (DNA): TGTGCCAGCAGCCATTTAGGGGGAGATACGCAGTATTTT. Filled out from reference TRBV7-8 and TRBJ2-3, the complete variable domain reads GAGVSQSPRYKVAKRGQDVALRCDPISGHVSLFWYQQALGQGPEFLTYFQNEAQLDKSGLPSDRFFAERPEGSVSTLKIQRTQQEDSAVYLCASSHLGGDTQYFGPGTRLTVL.

CDR3 region: CASTINYPQGLGPDTQYF. DNA of the CDR3: TGTGCCAGCACCATAAATTATCCTCAGGGTCTGGGGCCAGATACGCAGTATTTT. The J gene is TRBJ2-3, the V gene TRBV7-9; D is perhaps TRBD1 (5 bases). The CDR3 runs 18 residues. Trimming left V 7 bases short and J 4 bases short, with 27 bases between. Germline CDR1 reads SEHNR; CDR2 reads FQNEAQ (reference sequence).

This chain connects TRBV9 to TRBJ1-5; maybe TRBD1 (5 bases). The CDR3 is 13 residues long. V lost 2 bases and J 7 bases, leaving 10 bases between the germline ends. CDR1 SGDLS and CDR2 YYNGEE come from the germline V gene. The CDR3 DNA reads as TGTGCCAGCAGCGTTCAGGGCAGCCAGCCCCAGCATTTT. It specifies CASSVQGSQPQHF. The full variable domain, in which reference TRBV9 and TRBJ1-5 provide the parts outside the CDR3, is DSGVTQTPKHLITATGQRVTLRCSPRSGDLSVYWYQQSLDQGLQFLIQYYNGEERAKGNILERFSAQQFPDLHSELNLSSLELGDSALYFCASSVQGSQPQHFGDGTRLSIL.

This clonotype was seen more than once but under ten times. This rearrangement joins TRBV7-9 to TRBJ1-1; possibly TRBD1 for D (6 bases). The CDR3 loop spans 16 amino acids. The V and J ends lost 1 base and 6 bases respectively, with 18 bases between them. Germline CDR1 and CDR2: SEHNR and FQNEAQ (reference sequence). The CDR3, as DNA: TGTGCCAGCAGCTTAGTATTCGGAGGGGGGAATGCTGAAGCTTTCTTT. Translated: CASSLVFGGGNAEAFF.

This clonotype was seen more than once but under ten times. The CDR3 protein is CAISEAQGSHTEAFF. The DNA of the CDR3 is TGTGCCATCAGTGAGGCTCAGGGGAGTCACACTGAAGCTTTCTTT. The genes are TRBV10-3 and TRBJ1-1, with a tentative D call TRBD1 (6 bases). Per the germline V gene, CDR1 is ENHRY and CDR2 is SYGVKD. This CDR3 region has 15 residues. Trimming removed 2 bases from V and 3 bases from J, with 13 bases in between.

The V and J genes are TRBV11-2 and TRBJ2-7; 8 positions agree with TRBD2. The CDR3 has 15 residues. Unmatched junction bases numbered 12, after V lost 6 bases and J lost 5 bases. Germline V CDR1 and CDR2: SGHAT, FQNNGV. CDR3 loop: CASRRYGQRENEQYF. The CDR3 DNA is TGTGCCAGCAGGAGATACGGCCAGCGGGAGAACGAGCAGTACTTC.

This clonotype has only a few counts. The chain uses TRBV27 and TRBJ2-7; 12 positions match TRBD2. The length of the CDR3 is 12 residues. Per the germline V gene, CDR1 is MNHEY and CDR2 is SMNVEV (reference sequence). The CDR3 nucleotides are TGTGCCAGCAGTCCACCAAGACTAGCGGGAGATGTC. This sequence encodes CASSPPRLAGDV.

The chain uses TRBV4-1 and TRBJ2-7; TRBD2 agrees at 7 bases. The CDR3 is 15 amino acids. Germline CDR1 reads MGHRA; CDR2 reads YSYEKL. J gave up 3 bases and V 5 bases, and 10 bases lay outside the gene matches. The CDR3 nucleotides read TGCGCCAGCAGCAGGGATAGCGGGTCATACTACGAGCAGTACTTC. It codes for CASSRDSGSYYEQYF.

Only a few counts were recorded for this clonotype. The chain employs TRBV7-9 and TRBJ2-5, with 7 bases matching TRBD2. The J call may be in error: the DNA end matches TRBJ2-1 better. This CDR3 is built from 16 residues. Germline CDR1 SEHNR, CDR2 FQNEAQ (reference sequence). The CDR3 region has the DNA TGTGCCAGCAGCTCCTTGGGGCGGGAGCTTGTCAATGAGCAGTTCTTC. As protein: CASSSLGRELVNEQFF.

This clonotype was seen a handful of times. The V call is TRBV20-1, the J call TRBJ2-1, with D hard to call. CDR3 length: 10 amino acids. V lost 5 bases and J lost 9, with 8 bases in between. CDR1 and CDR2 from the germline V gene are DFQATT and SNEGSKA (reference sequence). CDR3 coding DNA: TGCAGTGCTGCAAGCACTGAGCAGTTCTTC. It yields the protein CSAASTEQFF.

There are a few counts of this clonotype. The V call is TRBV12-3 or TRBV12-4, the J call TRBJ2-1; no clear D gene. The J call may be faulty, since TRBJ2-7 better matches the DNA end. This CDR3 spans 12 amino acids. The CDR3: CASSFTAYEQYF. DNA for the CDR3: TGTGCCAGCAGTTTTACCGCCTACGAGCAGTACTTC.

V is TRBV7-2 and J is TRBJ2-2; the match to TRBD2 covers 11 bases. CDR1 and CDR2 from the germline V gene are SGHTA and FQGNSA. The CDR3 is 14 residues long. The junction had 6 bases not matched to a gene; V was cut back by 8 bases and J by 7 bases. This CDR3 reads CASQTSGNHGELFF. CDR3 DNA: TGTGCCAGCCAGACTAGCGGGAATCACGGGGAGCTGTTTTTT.

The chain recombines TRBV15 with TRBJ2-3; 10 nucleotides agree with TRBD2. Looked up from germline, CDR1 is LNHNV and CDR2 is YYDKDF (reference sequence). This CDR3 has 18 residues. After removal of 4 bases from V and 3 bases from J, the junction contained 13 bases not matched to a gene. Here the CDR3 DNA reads TGTGCCACCAGCATGGAGGGATCAGCGGGAGGGTTTACAGATACGCAGTATTTT. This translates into CATSMEGSAGGFTDTQYF.

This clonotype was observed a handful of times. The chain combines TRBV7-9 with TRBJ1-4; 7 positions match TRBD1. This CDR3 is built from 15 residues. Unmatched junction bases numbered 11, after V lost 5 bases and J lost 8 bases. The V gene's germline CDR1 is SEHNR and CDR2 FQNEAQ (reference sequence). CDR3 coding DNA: TGTGCCAGCAGCCGGAACGACAGGGTTGAGGAAAAACTGTTTTTT. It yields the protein CASSRNDRVEEKLFF.